This T cell receptor (beta chain) was found in a study of CD8+CD57+ T cells in acquired aplastic anemia. Study background: An average of about 3.4 ug of DNA was obtained from sorted CD4+ and CD8+ cells. Healthy donor CD4+ cell samples had a mean of roughly 9.9 million reads.

The CDR3 contains 12 residues. In germline, CDR1 is SQVTM, CDR2 ANQGSEA. It was genomic DNA that served as the template for profiling TCR beta VDJ and CDR3. MiXCR, run by TCRdb on the reads, gives a single entry per CDR3 protein. The sample lists 400,000 to 450,000 distinct CDR3 sequences, around 72% occurring once. Whole-study results and caveats: No significant patient-versus-control difference appeared in CD8+ Simpson's diversity. Patients and controls were found to share 25 to 35 CD8+ CDR3 sequences.

There are a few counts of this clonotype. Its matching antigen is unknown. One end of the junction does not line up with germline, which may come from a read error. The receptor was isolated from a human donor in good health, serving as a control. Sample: sorted CD4+, CD8+, or CD8+CD57+ T cells (not recorded which) from PBMCs. J is TRBJ2-1 and V is TRBV29-1; D ambiguous. The CDR3, as DNA: TGCAGCGTTGATATGTATAGAAATGAGCGGTTCTTC. Translated, it gives CSVDMYRNERFF.